The TCR beta chain described here comes from a study of shared clonotypes between healthy human individuals (dated by TCRdb to about 2020). About the full investigation: The cohort included three men and a couple of women between 18 and 49 years of age. For each donor, CD4 naive and CD4 memory were each given three plates, CD8 naive was given two plates, and CD8 memory was given one plate. To estimate repertoire size and how much clonotypes are shared between individuals, the study performed deep sequencing of blood TCR repertoires from a handful of healthy adults. To increase sequencing depth and limit assay-specific biases, different laboratories used diverse techniques to prepare libraries and sequence TCR repertoires. Between about 0.85 and 10 billion PBMCs per donor were obtained by leukapheresis.

Using the deep immunoSEQ assay, multiplex PCR amplified TCR CDR3 regions from genomic DNA. Extracted genomic DNA from each cell subset was distributed evenly across all wells of several immunoSEQ 96-well plates, and each plate was treated as a replicate. For sorted subsets, about 220 ng of genomic DNA, equivalent to some 33,000 T cell genomes, went into each replicate PCR. Purified libraries were quantified with a Qubit 3.0 fluorometer, sized on a Bioanalyzer 2100, and re-quantified with the KAPA Library Quantification kit. Every immunoSEQ 96-well plate was sequenced on a separate single-read 150-cycle Illumina NextSeq 550 flow cell. Per the source publication's procedure: Because the immunoSEQ output held only junctional sequences and lacked quality scores, the filtering could not match the filtering applied to full-length reads. To assign V/J genes and CDR3, sequences were annotated against IMGT germline references using PyIR, a Python wrapper for IgBLAST v1.9. Any read was removed if the V/J assignment was weak (E-value above 1e-6), the CDR3 was missing, or the read contained stop codons, out-of-frame junctions, or ambiguous translated residues. V3J clonotypes were defined by identical inferred V gene, J gene, and CDR3 amino acid sequence. The percentage overlap between two repertoires was calculated by dividing the number of shared unique clonotypes by the size of the smaller repertoire. RTK rarefaction, the Chao1 estimator, and Recon v2.1 estimates of unobserved clonotypes were used to assess repertoire richness. Generation probabilities for all TCRbeta clonotypes obtained by the gDNA method from several donors were computed using OLGA. Sourced from immuneACCESS, this table was stored by TCRdb with only in-frame sequences that have V and J called. A share of the clones is absent; for the studies checked, an unresolved V gene accounts for under half, and the remainder has no known explanation. For V, J and clone size, that table is used; D and trimming come from the DNA. The sample includes over 2 million clones, with roughly 95% observed a single time. In total, the top ten clones hold roughly 1.1% of the sample.

As regards this clone: The antigen it recognizes is unknown. It has no much larger one-base neighbor in the sample; base qualities were not kept. This sample also contains other DNA sequences that code for the same CDR3.

CD8 naive samples were CD45RO-negative cells positively selected for CCR7, giving a CD45RA+CCR7+ population that excluded TemRA cells. The donors were healthy, HIV-negative adults with no recently reported acute infections or vaccinations. Every donor was a Caucasian adult residing in Nashville, Tennessee, USA. Blood was collected by leukapheresis, and PBMCs were isolated by Ficoll-Histopaque density gradient centrifugation and then cryopreserved in liquid nitrogen vapor phase. Purity and quantity of every magnetically sorted T cell population were checked by analytical flow cytometry. Genomic DNA was isolated from every sorted fraction and measured by UV absorbance on a Nanodrop 2000c. The junction carries 10 bases between V and J, which are trimmed by 5 bases and 2 bases respectively. As encoded in the germline V gene (reference sequence), CDR1 is SEHNR while CDR2 is FQNEAQ. From its cysteine to its phenylalanine, the CDR3 spans 13 amino acids. Only the CDR3 region is kept as DNA, spanning 39 bases read in frame from base 1.

Broad study findings and their caveats: Larger estimated clonotype richness was generally found for naive subsets than for memory subsets. Clonotypes shared by all four sorted-subset donors showed higher generation probabilities than non-shared clonotypes. When several donors were compared, the shared fraction of clonotypes was 5% to 6.5% for naive CD4, around 4% for naive CD8, roughly 2.3% for memory CD4, and roughly 0.43% for memory CD8. The genetic and exposure-history diversity represented was limited by the small number of donors. Incomplete sequencing was indicated by rarefaction of sorted-subset datasets, despite the large sequencing depth. Sampling was limited to blood, and TCR repertoires in tissue likely differ from TCR repertoires in blood. Pairwise subsampling led to the expectation that sequencing depth would affect the degree of clonotype sharing among donors.

The source of this sequence is a man aged 18 to 30 in good health. This chain is built from TRBV7-9 and TRBJ2-7; the D segment cannot be called with confidence. Material: naive CD8+ T cells sorted from blood. The label giving this sample's cell subset or site can be read as: CD45RA+CCR7+. The CDR3 amino acid sequence is: CASSLSTAYEQYF. In nucleotides, the sequence is TGTGCCAGCAGCCTGAGCACTGCCTACGAGCAGTACTTC.